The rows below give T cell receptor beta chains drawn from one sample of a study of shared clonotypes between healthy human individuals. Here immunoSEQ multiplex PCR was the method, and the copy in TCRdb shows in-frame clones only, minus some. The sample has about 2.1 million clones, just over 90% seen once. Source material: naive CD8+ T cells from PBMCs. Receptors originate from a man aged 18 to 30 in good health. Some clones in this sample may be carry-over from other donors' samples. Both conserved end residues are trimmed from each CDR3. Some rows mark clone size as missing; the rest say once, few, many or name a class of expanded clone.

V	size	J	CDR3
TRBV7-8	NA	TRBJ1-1	ASSQWNRVNTEAF
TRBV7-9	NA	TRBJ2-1	ASSPPGGREGLGGQF
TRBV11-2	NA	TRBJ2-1	ASSFYVPGDEQF
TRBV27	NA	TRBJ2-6	ASSFPGSSGANVLT
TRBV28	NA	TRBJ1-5	ASSPPAGELPNQPQH
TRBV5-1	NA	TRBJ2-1	ASSWAWGGGYNEQF
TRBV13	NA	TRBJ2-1	ASSPGLAGVESYNEQF
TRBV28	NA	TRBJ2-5	ASSLEDVGETQY
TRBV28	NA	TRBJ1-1	ASSLLPRGLNTEAF
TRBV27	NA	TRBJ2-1	ASSWGGMNEQF
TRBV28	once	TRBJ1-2	ASSLGQLYGYT
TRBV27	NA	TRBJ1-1	ATLTGYEAF
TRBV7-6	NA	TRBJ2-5	ASSLAGFGGTQY
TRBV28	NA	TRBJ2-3	ASRSPGTSGRSLTDTQY
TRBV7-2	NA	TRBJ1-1	ASSLRQGENTEAF